A selection of T cell receptor beta chains follows, all from one sample in a study of shared clonotypes between healthy human individuals. The data were produced by immunoSEQ multiplex PCR, yet TCRdb's version contains in-frame clones alone and is incomplete. This table holds over a million clones, around 95% found once. The sequenced sample consisted of naive CD4+ T cells sorted from blood. These receptors were collected from a man aged 30 to 45 in good health. The CDR3 runs from the conserved cysteine through the conserved F or W. Each record gives: J gene, CDR3 length, clone size, V gene, CDR3 protein. Size values are once, few and many counts, or a class for expanded clones, and some rows have none.

TRBJ2-7 16 NA TRBV9 CASSVGVGVAVGEQYF
TRBJ1-2 17 NA TRBV7-2 CASSFRQSGLAKSGYTF
TRBJ2-3 12 NA TRBV19 CASSSYTDTQYF
TRBJ1-4 15 once TRBV6-1 CASSSRTRDFEKLFF
TRBJ2-3 13 NA TRBV25-1 CASSEPGTDTQYF
TRBJ2-7 15 NA TRBV27 CASSLWGESSYEQYF
TRBJ2-1 14 NA TRBV9 CASSVQGSYNEQFF
TRBJ2-7 15 NA TRBV5-1 CASSYVPEAHYEQYF
TRBJ2-6 15 once TRBV7-8 CASSLTPSGANVLTF
TRBJ2-4 12 NA TRBV2 CASSERTDLQYF
TRBJ2-7 15 NA TRBV15 CATSRETTSSYEQYF
TRBJ2-5 14 NA TRBV7-2 CASSLDRGRGTQYF
TRBJ2-3 16 NA TRBV4-3 CASSQDSGRLTDTQYF
TRBJ2-7 16 NA TRBV27 CASSSRLRDRTYEQYF
TRBJ2-1 15 NA TRBV28 CASSEGGEARDEQFF
TRBJ1-3 16 NA TRBV11-2 CASSLVLGNSGNTIYF
TRBJ1-4 15 NA TRBV28 CASSLGGATNEKLFF
TRBJ1-5 13 NA TRBV7-2 CASSHYSNQPQHF
TRBJ1-1 15 NA TRBV6-1 CASSEAIVMNTEAFF
TRBJ1-1 13 once TRBV5-1 CASSSTVNTEAFF
TRBJ1-2 15 NA TRBV5-4 CASSPRGGGYYGYTF
TRBJ2-7 15 once TRBV2 CASSIAGHASYEQYF
TRBJ2-7 13 NA TRBV5-6 CASSLDGTYEQYF
TRBJ2-1 16 NA TRBV19 CASSIRGQAVSNEQFF
TRBJ1-5 17 NA TRBV11-2 CASSFGAAGGTGQPQHF
TRBJ2-1 17 NA TRBV25-1 CASSESRASGRYNEQFF
TRBJ1-1 16 NA TRBV6-5 CASSYVGLAVHTEAFF
TRBJ1-4 12 once TRBV6-6 CASSPGGEKLFF
TRBJ2-2 12 once TRBV2 CAIRGYTGELFF
TRBJ1-5 14 NA TRBV7-2 CASSNRQGDQPQHF
TRBJ1-2 15 NA TRBV6-1 CASSEGGTPLYGYTF
TRBJ1-2 16 NA TRBV5-4 CASSFGGQGANYGYTF
TRBJ1-2 13 NA TRBV27 CASSTDVTYGYTF
TRBJ2-7 15 NA TRBV28 CASRPSTGGLYEQYF
TRBJ2-7 15 NA TRBV19 CASSILAGVSYEQYF
TRBJ1-1 14 NA TRBV6-5 CASRTGQGGPEAFF
TRBJ2-1 16 NA TRBV11-2 CASSFGLAGVRNEQFF
TRBJ2-7 16 NA TRBV5-1 CASSLAKGAWSYEQYF
TRBJ2-5 15 NA TRBV2 CASSETFGRGETQYF
TRBJ2-1 15 NA TRBV6-5 CASSYSKSGNTEQFF
TRBJ2-5 12 NA TRBV29-1 CSETSGRETQYF
TRBJ2-5 14 NA TRBV25-1 CASSEMGQKETQYF
TRBJ2-1 12 NA TRBV9 CASSQDGMSQFF
TRBJ2-1 19 NA TRBV19 CASSIGGKDFRSSYNEQFF
TRBJ2-5 13 NA TRBV29-1 CSALPAGQETQYF
TRBJ2-3 16 once TRBV7-9 CASSRHPDRGTDTQYF
TRBJ2-1 12 NA TRBV4-1 CASSPTGNEQFF